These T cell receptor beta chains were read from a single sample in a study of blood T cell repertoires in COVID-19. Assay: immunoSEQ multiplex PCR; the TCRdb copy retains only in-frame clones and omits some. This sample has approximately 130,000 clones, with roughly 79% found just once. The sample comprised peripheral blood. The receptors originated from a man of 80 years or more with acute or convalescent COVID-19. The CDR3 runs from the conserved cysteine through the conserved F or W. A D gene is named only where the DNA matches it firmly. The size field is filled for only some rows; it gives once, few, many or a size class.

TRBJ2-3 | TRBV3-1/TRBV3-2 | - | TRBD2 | TGTGCCAGCAGCCAAATGGGGACTAGCGGGGGTACTAGCACAGATACGCAGTATTTT | CASSQMGTSGGTSTDTQYF
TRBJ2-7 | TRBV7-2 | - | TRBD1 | TGTGCCAGCAGCATTAACCGGGACAGGAGCTCCTACGAGCAGTACTTC | CASSINRDRSSYEQYF
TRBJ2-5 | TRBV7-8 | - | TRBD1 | TGTGCCAGCAGCCCAGACAGGGTCCGCGAGACCCAGTACTTC | CASSPDRVRETQYF
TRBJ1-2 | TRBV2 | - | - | TGTGCCAGCAGTGACCAGATAGCTTCTAACTATGGCTACACCTTC | CASSDQIASNYGYTF
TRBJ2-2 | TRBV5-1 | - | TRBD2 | TGCGCCAGCAGCTTGGATTTGGCCGCGGGGGGGCGATACGGGGAGCTGTTTTTT | CASSLDLAAGGRYGELFF
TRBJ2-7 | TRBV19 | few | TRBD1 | TGTGCCAGTAGTACCCTGGGACAGTACGAGCAGTACTTC | CASSTLGQYEQYF
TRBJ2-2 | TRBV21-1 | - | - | TGTGCCAGCAGCAAAGCCACCCAATGGGTGGAGGACGAGACCGGGGAGCTGTTTTTT | CASSKATQWVEDETGELFF
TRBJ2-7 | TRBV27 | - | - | TGTGCCAGCAGTAGAGGGTACGAGCAGTACTTC | CASSRGYEQYF
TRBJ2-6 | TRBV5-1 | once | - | TGCGCCAGCAGCTTGGCGGCAGGGGCCTCGCCAGGGGCCAACGTCCTGACTTTC | CASSLAAGASPGANVLTF
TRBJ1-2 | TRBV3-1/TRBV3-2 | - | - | TGTGCCAGCAGCTACACAGGGACCCTACGTGGCTACACCTTC | CASSYTGTLRGYTF
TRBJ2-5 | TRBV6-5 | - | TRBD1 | TGTGCCAGTCTCGGGACAGCTAAAGAGACCCAGTACTTC | CASLGTAKETQYF
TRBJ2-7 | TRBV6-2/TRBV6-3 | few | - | TGTGCCAGCAGTTGGCGGACAGAATCCTACGAGCAGTACTTC | CASSWRTESYEQYF
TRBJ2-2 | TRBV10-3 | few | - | TGTGCCATCAGTGTGACGGGACAAAACACCGGGGAGCTGTTTTTT | CAISVTGQNTGELFF
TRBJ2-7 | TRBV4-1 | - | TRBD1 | TGCGCCAGCAGCCAAGGAATTACCGGGACAGGGGGTCCCTACGAGCAGTACTTC | CASSQGITGTGGPYEQYF
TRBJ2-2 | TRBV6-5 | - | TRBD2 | TGTGCCAGCAGGATGGGAGGGTCAGCCGGGGAGCTGTTTTTT | CASRMGGSAGELFF
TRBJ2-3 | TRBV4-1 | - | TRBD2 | TGCGCCAGCAGCCAGCCCGGGCTAGCGGGGGGAGGTACGCAGTATTTT | CASSQPGLAGGGTQYF
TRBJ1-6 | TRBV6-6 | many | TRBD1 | TGTGCCAGCAGTCAGGGGGCGTATAATTCACCCCTCCACTTT | CASSQGAYNSPLHF
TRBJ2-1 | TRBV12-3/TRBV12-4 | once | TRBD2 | TGTGCCAGCAGTAAAGCGGGGTATGGGCAGTTCTTC | CASSKAGYGQFF
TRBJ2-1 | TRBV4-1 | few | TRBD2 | TGCGCCAGCAGCCAAGGACTAGCGATCTACAATGAGCAGTTCTTC | CASSQGLAIYNEQFF
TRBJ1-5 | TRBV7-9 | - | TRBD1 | TGTGCCAGCAGCCCGGGGACAGGGAGGCTATATAGCAATCAGCCCCAGCATTTT | CASSPGTGRLYSNQPQHF
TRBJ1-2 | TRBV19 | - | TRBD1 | TGTGCCAGTAGTGAGGGACAGGGGTTATTCGTCTATGGCTACACCTTC | CASSEGQGLFVYGYTF
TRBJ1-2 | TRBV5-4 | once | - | TGTGCCAGCAGCCCAGATATTAGACTCGCCTATGGCTACACCTTC | CASSPDIRLAYGYTF
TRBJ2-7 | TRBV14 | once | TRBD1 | TGTGCCAGCAGCGTCGGACAGGGCTCCTACGAGCAGTACTTC | CASSVGQGSYEQYF
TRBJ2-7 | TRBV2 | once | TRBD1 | TGTGCCAGCAGTGACGACAGGGTTTACGAGCAGTACTTC | CASSDDRVYEQYF
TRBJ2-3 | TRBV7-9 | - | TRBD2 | TGTGCCAGCAGCTCCTCTAGCGGGGGGGCGACAGATACGCAGTATTTT | CASSSSSGGATDTQYF